This TCR beta chain was recovered during a study of response to subunit inactivated influenza vaccine. TCRdb reprocessed the RT-PCR reads via MiXCR and lists one record per CDR3 protein. The repertoire has roughly 700,000 distinct CDR3 sequences, over 11% of them found once; the top ten carry 5.5% to 7%. This CDR3 is 17 amino acids long. CDR1 DFQATT and CDR2 SNEGSKA come from the germline V gene (reference sequence). Trimming removed 3 bases at V and 0 bases at J, with 18 bases between. The V and J genes are TRBV20-1 and TRBJ2-1, with D possibly being TRBD2 (6 bases). The specimen comprised PBMCs from blood, sampled 14 days before vaccination. The receptor was isolated from a man over 45 who received an inactivated influenza vaccine. The chain's CDR3 is CSARRPGLSISYNEQFF. The CDR3 region has the DNA TGCAGTGCTAGGCGGCCGGGACTTTCCATCTCCTACAATGAGCAGTTCTTC.